This T cell receptor beta chain was found in a study of post-analysis software for immune sequencing data. Regarding the study as a whole: Relative to controls, patients had about five TRBV segments at higher frequency, with TRBV5-6, TRBV5-1 and TRBV20-1 among these.

This CDR3 is 16 amino acids long. Germline V CDR1 and CDR2: SGDLS, YYNGEE. Trimming pared 0 bases from V and 2 bases from J, leaving 14 bases between. Unique molecular identifiers were built into the TCR beta cDNA libraries. TCRdb passed the PCR reads through MiXCR, listing each CDR3 protein once. The table shows 700,000 to 800,000 distinct CDR3 sequences, with 25% to 30% occurring only once. This clonotype was detected many times. Antigen: not known. The chain recombines TRBV9 with TRBJ2-5; D ambiguous. Source material: blood. The sequence came from a girl between 10 and 17 years old with multiple sclerosis. CDR3 protein: CASSVGVQRLQETQYF. CDR3 nucleotides: TGTGCCAGCAGCGTAGGGGTTCAGCGACTGCAAGAGACCCAGTACTTC.